The clone carrying this TCR beta chain showed up many times. Its antigen is as yet unknown. The data derive from a study of T-cell reconstitution after alpha-beta-depleted transplantation in children. The study, taken as a whole, reports: Recipient T cells and thymic progenitors that survived gave rise to the high TCRbeta diversity observed at day 60 in some patients. T-cell counts and diversity at one year following transplant were attributed mainly to newly produced T cells. Expanded clones from the graft, numbering several hundred, reportedly supplied alpha-beta T cells about two months after transplant.

Unique molecular identifiers were incorporated during preparation of the TCRbeta library. Each CDR3 protein gets one entry after TCRdb re-called the PCR reads with MiXCR. The sample contains about 600,000 distinct CDR3 sequences, around 23% of which appear only once. Germline CDR1 and CDR2: SGHAT and FQNNGV. The CDR3 runs to 13 residues. V lost 4 bases and J lost 5; bases outside the gene matches: 3. This sequence was found in a boy under three years old who had a stem cell transplant for acute myeloid leukemia, so the T cells may come from the graft donor. This specimen was PBMCs, mostly from graft donor cells, taken 360 days after TCRalphabeta/CD19-depleted stem cell transplant. The rearrangement links TRBV11-2 to TRBJ2-7, with 9 nucleotides matching TRBD1. CDR3 DNA: TGTGCCAGCAGCTCGGACAGGGGAGACGAGCAGTACGTC. It yields the protein CASSSDRGDEQYV.